Listed below are T cell receptor beta chains from one sample, sequenced in a study of metastatic and nonmetastatic thyroid tumors. TCRdb called clones again from the PCR reads with MiXCR. The table has 72,000 or so clones, roughly 18% seen once. Sequencing input: blood. All receptors come from a female donor with papillary thyroid cancer or a benign thyroid nodule (not recorded which). Some clones in this sample may be carry-over from other donors' samples. Each CDR3 is given with its conserved first and last residue. A D gene is named only where the DNA matches it firmly. Rows may omit the clone size; those that give it use once, few, many or a size class.

TRBJ2-7,TRBV28,few,TRBD2,15,TGTGCCAGCAGTTACAATGGCGGGAGGGCCAACGAGCAGTACTTC,CASSYNGGRANEQYF
TRBJ2-2,TRBV12-3/TRBV12-4,many,TRBD2,15,TGTGCCAGCAGTTTAGGTCTAGCGGGGACCGGGGAGCTGTTTTTT,CASSLGLAGTGELFF
TRBJ2-2,TRBV3-1,many,TRBD1,18,TGTGCCAGCAGCGCAAGATCAGGGGGTAGCCAGAACACCGGGGAGCTGTTTTTT,CASSARSGGSQNTGELFF
TRBJ1-6,TRBV2,many,-,15,TGTGCCAGCGGCGTGGAGGGGGGTTATAATTCACCCCTCCACTTT,CASGVEGGYNSPLHF
TRBJ2-3,TRBV14,-,-,17,TGTGCCAGCAGCCACCCATCGGGCTTCGAAAGTATAGATACGCAGTATTTT,CASSHPSGFESIDTQYF
TRBJ2-1,TRBV27,-,TRBD1,16,TGTGCCAGCAGTTTATCGTCACAGGGGTCCTACAATGAGCAGTTCTTC,CASSLSSQGSYNEQFF
TRBJ2-1,TRBV2,many,TRBD1,14,TGTGCCAGCAGTGCTCAGACAGGGGTGGATGAGCAGTTCTTC,CASSAQTGVDEQFF
TRBJ1-1,TRBV18,-,-,12,TGTGCCAGCTCACCGGGGAACACTGAAGCTTTCTTT,CASSPGNTEAFF
TRBJ1-1,TRBV5-4,few,-,14,TGTGCCAGCAGCTCCCAACATCCGTCCCTCGAAGCTTTCTTT,CASSSQHPSLEAFF
TRBJ1-5,TRBV27,many,-,14,TGTGCCAGCAGTTTTATTGGAGAAGGGCAGCCCCAGCATTTT,CASSFIGEGQPQHF
TRBJ1-3,TRBV28,few,TRBD1,18,TGTGCCAGCAGTTTGGTCGGGACAGGGAAACTCGGAGGAAACACCATATATTTT,CASSLVGTGKLGGNTIYF
TRBJ2-7,TRBV12-3/TRBV12-4,many,TRBD1,14,TGTGCCAGCAGTTTATCGACAGGGGTAAACGAGCAGTACTTC,CASSLSTGVNEQYF
TRBJ2-7,TRBV6-1,-,TRBD2,20,TGTGCCAGCAGTCATTTGAAGGGAGGGAGAGGTAGCGTGAATTCCTACGAGCAGTACTTC,CASSHLKGGRGSVNSYEQYF
TRBJ2-3,TRBV20-1,many,-,12,TGCAGTGCCTCGGGTCTGGGAGATACGCAGTATTTT,CSASGLGDTQYF
TRBJ2-7,TRBV11-2,many,TRBD2,16,TGTGCCAGCAGCTTAGGGACTAGCGTTCTCTCCTACGAGCAGTACTTC,CASSLGTSVLSYEQYF
TRBJ2-3,TRBV3-1,-,-,14,TGTGCCAGCAGGACATTCGAGGGGCCAGATACGCAGTATTTT,CASRTFEGPDTQYF
TRBJ2-2,TRBV20-1,-,TRBD1,15,TGCAGTGCTAGAGATGGGGACAGGGACACCGGGGAGCTGTTTTTT,CSARDGDRDTGELFF
TRBJ1-1,TRBV5-1,many,-,11,TGCGCCAGCAGCTTGGGGAGAGAAGCTTTCTTT,CASSLGREAFF
TRBJ2-4,TRBV28,many,TRBD2,17,TGTGCCAGCAGGCCTAGACTAGCGGGGACCTCCAAAAACATTCAGTACTTC,CASRPRLAGTSKNIQYF
TRBJ1-4,TRBV27,many,TRBD1,14,TGTGCCAGCAGTTTACAGGGGGCCCTGGGGAAACTGTTTTTT,CASSLQGALGKLFF
TRBJ1-4,TRBV27,few,-,11,TGTGCCAGCAGTGGGGACGGTGGACTGTTTTTT,CASSGDGGLFF
TRBJ2-7,TRBV7-9,few,-,11,TGTGCCAGCAGCTCCGCGCACGAGCAGTACTTC,CASSSAHEQYF
TRBJ1-2,TRBV4-1,-,-,14,TGCGCCAACAGCCGCCCACATGGGGACCATGGCTACACCTTC,CANSRPHGDHGYTF
TRBJ1-4,TRBV11-2,-,-,15,TGTGCCAGCAGCCCTGGGGGGTGGGCTAATGAAAAACTGTTTTTT,CASSPGGWANEKLFF
TRBJ2-7,TRBV5-1,many,TRBD2,13,TGCGCCAGCAGCCCGGGAGGCGGGGGACAGCAGTACTTC,CASSPGGGGQQYF
TRBJ2-7,TRBV11-2,many,-,13,TGTGCCAGCAGCTTAAGCGGAGACTACGAGCAGTACTTC,CASSLSGDYEQYF
TRBJ2-7,TRBV30,-,-,13,TGTGCCTGGCGGGACGGAAGCTCCTACGAGCAGTACTTC,CAWRDGSSYEQYF
TRBJ2-5,TRBV12-3/TRBV12-4,-,-,10,TGTGCCAGCAGTTTGGAGACCCAGTACTTC,CASSLETQYF
TRBJ2-6,TRBV6-1,many,-,16,TGTGCCAGCAGTCCCCGGGGCATCTCTGGGGCCAACGTCCTGACTTTC,CASSPRGISGANVLTF
TRBJ1-1,TRBV5-1,once,-,16,TGCGCCAGCAGCTTGCTTGGGGCCAGATCAAACACTGAAGCTTTCTTT,CASSLLGARSNTEAFF
TRBJ2-1,TRBV6-6,many,TRBD1,15,TGTGCCAGCAGTTACACCGGACAGGGGCCCAATGAGCAGTTCTTC,CASSYTGQGPNEQFF
TRBJ1-2,TRBV12-3/TRBV12-4,many,TRBD1,16,TGTGCCAGCAGCCCTCTAGGGGACAGGCGTAACTATGGCTACACCTTC,CASSPLGDRRNYGYTF
TRBJ1-3,TRBV19,many,TRBD1,16,TGTGCCACGTCCTGGGGACAGCCGAGCGTTGGAAACACCATATATTTT,CATSWGQPSVGNTIYF
TRBJ1-2,TRBV28,few,-,13,TGTGCCATCAGGCCGGTCCCAGCCTATGGCTACACCTTC,CAIRPVPAYGYTF
TRBJ2-1,TRBV6-1,many,TRBD2,14,TGTGCCACCTGGGGACTAGCGGGTGACAATGAGCAGTTCTTC,CATWGLAGDNEQFF
TRBJ2-5,TRBV11-2,many,-,11,TGTGCCAGCAAAAGCAGGGAGACCCAGTACTTC,CASKSRETQYF
TRBJ2-5,TRBV11-2,many,TRBD1,16,TGTGCCAGCAGCCCGGGAAACTACAGGGGAAAAGAGACCCAGTACTTC,CASSPGNYRGKETQYF
TRBJ2-1,TRBV19,many,-,13,TGTGCCAGTAGTATGACTGACTACAATGAGCAGTTCTTC,CASSMTDYNEQFF
TRBJ1-4,TRBV29-1,many,-,13,TGCAGCGCCCGGGGTTCAGCTAATGAAAAACTGTTTTTT,CSARGSANEKLFF
TRBJ2-1,TRBV27,many,-,15,TGTGCCAGCAGTTTAGGCACCGCCTTGGACAATGAGCAGTTCTTC,CASSLGTALDNEQFF
TRBJ1-5,TRBV5-1,many,-,14,TGCGCCAGCAGCTTGGACGGAGCGAATCAGCCCCAGCATTTT,CASSLDGANQPQHF
TRBJ2-2,TRBV19,-,-,13,TGTGCCAGTAGTATAGGACTCACCGGGGAGCTGTTTTTT,CASSIGLTGELFF